The 13 T cell receptor beta chains below all came from one sample that was sequenced in a study of PD-1 blockade in mismatch repair-deficient tumors. No cognate antigen is known for these TCRs. The repertoire was sequenced with immunoSEQ multiplex PCR; TCRdb's copy has only in-frame clones and lacks some. The sample lists over 9,000 clones; around 87% were seen once. Time point denoted: approximately nine-day in vitro stimulation with candidate neoantigen peptide 2. The sample consisted of cells cultured in vitro, taken from a patient treated with pembrolizumab. The origin of the receptors is an adult with mismatch repair-deficient cancer.

This chain connects TRBV19 to TRBJ2-1; 9 bases agree with TRBD1. This CDR3 contains 18 residues. V lost 1 base to trimming and J lost 1 base; unmatched junction nucleotides: 8. Looked up from germline, CDR1 is LNHDA and CDR2 is SQIVND (reference sequence). This CDR3 reads CASSIGVWTGASYNEQFF. CDR3 bases: TGTGCCAGTAGTATAGGGGTCTGGACAGGGGCTTCCTACAATGAGCAGTTCTTC.

This clone was seen only once. The chain is built from TRBV5-8 and TRBJ2-1; unclear D gene. Trimming took 3 bases from V and 9 from J, leaving 16 bases between them. CDR3 length equals 14 residues. The germline CDR1 and CDR2 sequences are SGHTS and YDEGEE. The CDR3 loop is CASSSPWWPGEQFF. The CDR3 DNA reads TGTGCCAGCAGCTCCCCCTGGTGGCCAGGTGAGCAGTTCTTC.

The V and J genes are TRBV14 and TRBJ2-2; perhaps TRBD2 as D (6 bases). Germline-derived CDR1 and CDR2 are SGHDN and FVKESK. The CDR3 loop spans 15 amino acids. The ends were cut back, 4 bases at V and 6 bases at J, with 15 bases in the middle. The CDR3 DNA reads as TGTGCCAGCAGCCCCCTGGCGGGACGGGCCGGGGAGCTGTTTTTT. It codes for CASSPLAGRAGELFF.

The rearrangement joins TRBV20-1 to TRBJ2-3; 7 positions match TRBD2. There are 11 residues in the CDR3. V was clipped by 6 bases and J by 6 bases; unmatched bases: 3. CDR1 DFQATT and CDR2 SNEGSKA come from the germline V gene (reference sequence). The CDR3 DNA sequence: TGCAGTGCCTTTAGCGGGGATACGCAGTATTTT. Its translation is CSAFSGDTQYF.

J is TRBJ1-1 and V is TRBV6-5, with D tentatively TRBD1 (6 bases). V was trimmed by 2 bases and J by 3 bases, leaving 13 bases between them. The V gene's germline CDR1 is MNHEY and CDR2 SVGAGI. CDR3 length: 15 residues. The CDR3 DNA reads TGTGCCAGCAGTTACCAACCGCAGGGGTACACTGAAGCTTTCTTT. As protein: CASSYQPQGYTEAFF.

The J gene is TRBJ2-3, the V gene TRBV19; the match to TRBD2 covers 12 bases. The germline V gene has CDR1 LNHDA and CDR2 SQIVND (reference sequence). There are 13 residues in the CDR3. The V gene end was trimmed by 0 bases and the J gene end by 14 bases; junction bases not matched to a gene: 3. The CDR3 bases are TGTGCCAGTAGTATAGAGGAGACTAGCGGGAGGTATTTT. It translates to CASSIEETSGRYF. Full variable domain (outside the CDR3, taken from reference TRBV19 and TRBJ2-3): DGGITQSPKYLFRKEGQNVTLSCEQNLNHDAMYWYRQDPGQGLRLIYYSQIVNDFQKGDIAEGYSVSREKKESFPLTVTSAQKNPTAFYLCASSIEETSGRYFGPGTRLTVL.

The CDR3 nucleotides are TGTGCCAGCAGCCCTCGGTTGGTTAGCGGCTACGAGCAGTACTTC. Protein: CASSPRLVSGYEQYF. This chain connects TRBV7-2 to TRBJ2-7; D is possibly TRBD2 (6 bases). Trimming removed 5 bases from V and 3 bases from J, with 17 bases in between. Germline assignment: CDR1 SGHTA and CDR2 FQGNSA. This CDR3 comprises 15 residues.

V usage is TRBV6-5 and J usage is TRBJ1-1; possible D gene TRBD1, 5 bases. Germline CDR1 reads MNHEY; CDR2 reads SVGAGI. The CDR3 totals 14 residues. V lost 2 bases, J lost 0 bases, and 7 bases lay in between. This CDR3 is CASSYRGVNTEAFF. CDR3 coding DNA: TGTGCCAGCAGTTACCGGGGCGTGAACACTGAAGCTTTCTTT.

The chain carries TRBV28 and TRBJ2-1; D uncertain. CDR3 length: 11 amino acids. Per germline, CDR1 MDHEN and CDR2 SYDVKM. Trimming left V 3 bases short and J 7 bases short, with 4 bases between. The CDR3 nucleotides read TGTGCCAGCAGTTTGTGGAATGAGCAGTTCTTC. Protein: CASSLWNEQFF.

J is TRBJ2-3 and V is TRBV5-4, with 10 bases that match TRBD2. J lost 4 bases, V lost 4 bases, and 6 bases had no gene match. This CDR3 region has 15 residues. In germline, CDR1 is SGHNT, CDR2 YYREEE (reference sequence). In nucleotides, the CDR3 is TGTGCCAGCAGCCCTACTAGCGGGAAGGCAGATACGCAGTATTTT. Amino acids: CASSPTSGKADTQYF. Combining the CDR3 with reference TRBV5-4 and TRBJ2-3 gives the whole variable domain ETGVTQSPTHLIKTRGQQVTLRCSSQSGHNTVSWYQQALGQGPQFIFQYYREEENGRGNFPPRFSGLQFPNYSSELNVNALELDDSALYLCASSPTSGKADTQYFGPGTRLTVL.

This clone showed up just once. The J gene is TRBJ1-2, the V gene TRBV7-9; 9 nucleotides align to TRBD1. V shed 7 bases and J 4 bases; nucleotides not matched to a gene: 7. CDR3 length equals 14 residues. The germline V gene encodes CDR1 SEHNR and CDR2 FQNEAQ (reference sequence). CDR3 in DNA: TGTGCCAGCACCCAGGACAGGGGTGGCTATGGCTACACCTTC. Protein: CASTQDRGGYGYTF.

This chain links TRBV28 with TRBJ2-1; 13 bases align to TRBD2. Trimming cost V 4 bases and J 8 bases; bases outside gene matches: 17. The V gene's germline CDR1 is MDHEN and CDR2 SYDVKM. This CDR3 has 19 amino acids. Here the CDR3 DNA reads TGTGCCAGCAGTTCCCCTTACGGGACTAGCGGGATGGGGCGGCATGAGCAGTTCTTC. Protein: CASSSPYGTSGMGRHEQFF.

This sequence joins TRBV28 and TRBJ2-3; tentative D call: TRBD1 (5 bases). The CDR3 sequence is 16 residues long. V lost 1 base and J 1 base, leaving 12 bases between the germline ends. Per the germline V gene, CDR1 is MDHEN and CDR2 is SYDVKM. The CDR3 reads CASSLLGVVGTDTQYF. In DNA, the CDR3 is TGTGCCAGCAGTTTATTAGGGGTGGTTGGCACAGATACGCAGTATTTT.